Listed below are T cell receptor beta chains from one sample, sequenced in a study of identical twins. TCRdb reprocessed the 5' RACE reads via MiXCR and lists one record per CDR3 protein. The sample shows 400,000 to 550,000 distinct CDR3 sequences, less than 25% of them seen only once. These records were also assigned to another study, of T cells expressing NK-cell markers.

The sequencing input was CD4+ T cells sorted from blood. The source of these receptors is a young woman in good health. Both conserved end residues are part of each CDR3. Fields, in order: V gene, J gene, D gene, CDR3 protein. A D gene is named only where the DNA matches it firmly.

TRBV4-3	TRBJ2-1	.	CASSHLLSYEQFF
TRBV12-3/TRBV12-4	TRBJ2-3	.	CASSLQSTDTQYF
TRBV4-3	TRBJ1-4	TRBD1	CASSQSDRDEKLFF
TRBV29-1	TRBJ1-1	.	CSVGDDGDTEAFF
TRBV5-4	TRBJ2-2	TRBD2	CASRLGGGANTGELFF
TRBV15	TRBJ2-1	TRBD2	CATREASGSNNEQFF
TRBV4-2	TRBJ2-3	TRBD2	CASSQDVSGGSRGADTQYF
TRBV20-1	TRBJ2-7	.	CSAPLGNEQYF
TRBV10-3	TRBJ1-6	.	CASATRIDSPLHF
TRBV4-1	TRBJ1-1	.	CASSLSEGLGTEAFF
TRBV6-1	TRBJ2-7	.	CASSQATSSYEQYF
TRBV10-3	TRBJ2-5	.	CAAGGGGQETQYF
TRBV20-1	TRBJ2-1	.	CSAGLNPDYNEQFF
TRBV5-1	TRBJ1-6	.	CASSLGSGGSPLHF
TRBV19	TRBJ2-6	.	CASSIMDSGANVLTF
TRBV20-1	TRBJ1-2	.	CSARDRGVDGYTF
TRBV7-9	TRBJ2-5	.	CASSLGAKETQYF
TRBV4-3	TRBJ1-1	TRBD1	CASSPIQGAAFF
TRBV7-9	TRBJ1-1	.	CASSSGEMNTEAFF
TRBV6-2/TRBV6-3	TRBJ2-1	.	CASSFRLYEQFF
TRBV5-1	TRBJ2-1	TRBD1	CASSSQLQGNEQFF
TRBV20-1	TRBJ2-3	.	CSFVGGDTQYF
TRBV6-1	TRBJ1-3	TRBD1	CASRGGTATGNTIYF
TRBV27	TRBJ2-5	.	CASSASRDQQETQYF
TRBV29-1	TRBJ2-7	TRBD1	CSVKQLTGEHLSYEQYF
TRBV11-2	TRBJ2-1	.	CASSLRSLGSYNEQFF
TRBV5-1	TRBJ2-1	.	CASLRGGASSYNEQFF
TRBV5-1	TRBJ2-2	TRBD1	CASSGGQGAFGELFF
TRBV11-3	TRBJ2-1	TRBD2	CASSLSPGGNNEQFF
TRBV27	TRBJ2-1	.	CASSLEAKGRNEQFF
TRBV29-1	TRBJ2-7	TRBD2	CSVGREGYEQYF
TRBV9	TRBJ2-7	.	CASSRRGLVHEQYF
TRBV3-1	TRBJ2-7	TRBD1	CASSPGGTGDYEQYF
TRBV20-1	TRBJ1-5	.	CSARGSANQPQHF
TRBV5-4	TRBJ2-5	TRBD2	CASSLLGLATPGTQYF
TRBV11-2	TRBJ2-5	TRBD1	CASSWGTGGGETQYF
TRBV6-2/TRBV6-3	TRBJ2-4	TRBD2	CASSYASGRAKNIQYF
TRBV27	TRBJ1-2	TRBD1	CASRPGQAQYDYTF
TRBV7-9	TRBJ1-4	TRBD1	CASSFRQGGEKLFF
TRBV7-9	TRBJ1-1	.	CASSLEVGGAFF
TRBV29-1	TRBJ1-2	.	CSVDRAGGYTF
TRBV6-5	TRBJ2-1	.	CASSSTPRSYNEQFF
TRBV5-1	TRBJ2-7	TRBD1	CASSSPDRDEQYF
TRBV20-1	TRBJ2-1	.	CSAGDFYEQFF
TRBV5-6	TRBJ2-3	.	CASSAGPPSDTQYF
TRBV15	TRBJ1-5	.	CATSRDRGGNLQPQHF
TRBV7-9	TRBJ1-3	.	CASFLDGASGNTIYF
TRBV20-1	TRBJ2-7	.	CSARLPGTSYEQYF
TRBV5-1	TRBJ2-7	TRBD2	CASSLAGTSGDEQYF
TRBV5-1	TRBJ1-2	.	CASSLTGPSGYTF
TRBV12-3/TRBV12-4	TRBJ2-3	.	CASSFGRNPTDTQYF
TRBV19	TRBJ1-5	.	CASSPLTDRPSSNQPQHF
TRBV20-1	TRBJ2-3	TRBD1	CSATQHSDRGGADTQYF
TRBV10-3	TRBJ2-2	.	CAIARAGELFF
TRBV20-1	TRBJ2-3	.	CSAPERGAQYF
TRBV11-2	TRBJ1-2	TRBD1	CASSSKDRAYYGYTF
TRBV29-1	TRBJ1-1	TRBD1	CSVEEDRDTEAFF
TRBV6-2/TRBV6-3	TRBJ2-7	.	CASSYSGNGTYEQYF
TRBV7-2	TRBJ2-3	.	CASSLGGRTYTDTQYF
TRBV10-2	TRBJ2-7	.	CASTRGHYEQYF